The rows below give T cell receptor beta chains drawn from one sample of a study of blood T cell repertoires in COVID-19. Only in-frame clones appear in the TCRdb table, and some are missing; sequencing was by immunoSEQ multiplex PCR. Of 340,000 or so clones listed, about nine tenths are singletons. Input material: peripheral blood. These receptors were taken from a man aged 45-65 years with active or convalescent COVID-19. Each CDR3 is given with its conserved first and last residue. A D gene is named only where the DNA matches it firmly. Clone size is shown for a subset of rows, as once, few, many or a class of expanded clone.

>.|.|TRBV9|16|TRBJ2-7
TGTGCCAGCAGCGTAGGGGCAGGGTCCCTTTCCTACGAGCAGTACTTC
CASSVGAGSLSYEQYF
>.|.|TRBV6-5|16|TRBJ1-2
TGTGCCAGCAGTTACTCCGGCGGGCCAGCTAACTATGGCTACACCTTC
CASSYSGGPANYGYTF
>.|TRBD1|TRBV5-4|16|TRBJ1-5
TGTGCCAGCAGCGTAACGGGACAGGGTGACAATCAGCCCCAGCATTTT
CASSVTGQGDNQPQHF
>once|.|TRBV7-9|14|TRBJ1-2
TGTGCCAGCAGCTTATCGGGGGGAGCCTATGGCTACACCTTC
CASSLSGGAYGYTF
>.|.|TRBV19|12|TRBJ2-7
TGTGCCAGTAGTCCCCAGGGCTACGAGCAGTACTTC
CASSPQGYEQYF
>once|.|TRBV7-9|14|TRBJ1-4
TGTGCCAGCAGCTTAGTGGCTCGCGCGGGGGAACTGTTTTTT
CASSLVARAGELFF
>.|TRBD1|TRBV4-2|14|TRBJ1-1
TGTGCCAGCAGCCAAGTAGGGACAGTCACTGAAGCTTTCTTT
CASSQVGTVTEAFF
>.|.|TRBV15|16|TRBJ1-5
TGTGCCACCAGCGGGACCAGGGGATCTAGCAATCAGCCCCAGCATTTT
CATSGTRGSSNQPQHF
>.|TRBD1|TRBV5-5|16|TRBJ1-1
TGTGCCAGCAGCGTACGGGTTTGGACAGGGGACACTGAAGCTTTCTTT
CASSVRVWTGDTEAFF
>.|TRBD1|TRBV2|15|TRBJ1-2
TGTGCCAGCAGCCTAGAGAAGGGACAGGGGGCTGGCTACACCTTC
CASSLEKGQGAGYTF
>.|.|TRBV6-5|15|TRBJ1-1
TGTGCCAGCAGTTACGCCAGGCCGGGGAGAGCTGAAGCTTTCTTT
CASSYARPGRAEAFF
>.|.|TRBV2|13|TRBJ2-2
TGTGCCAGCAGGGGGGGAGTCGCCGGGGAGCTGTTTTTT
CASRGGVAGELFF
>.|.|TRBV7-9|15|TRBJ2-7
TGTGCCGGCAGCTGGCCTGGACAGCCCTCCTACGAGCAGTACTTC
CAGSWPGQPSYEQYF
>.|TRBD2|TRBV6-5|15|TRBJ2-1
TGTGCCAGCAGTCCCCTTTTGGGAGGGGTCAATGAGCAGTTCTTC
CASSPLLGGVNEQFF
>once|TRBD1|TRBV6-1|12|TRBJ2-7
TGTGCCAGCAGTGAAACTAAGGACAGGGCGTACTTC
CASSETKDRAYF
>.|TRBD2|TRBV6-2/TRBV6-3|17|TRBJ2-3
TGTGCCAGCAGTTACGGACTAGCGGGGGGAGGCACAGATACGCAGTATTTT
CASSYGLAGGGTDTQYF
>.|.|TRBV7-9|12|TRBJ2-7
TGTGCCAGCAGCTTAGTCCCATACGAGCAGTACTTC
CASSLVPYEQYF
>.|TRBD1|TRBV28|14|TRBJ1-1
TGTGCCAGCAGTTCCGGGGACAGGAACACTGAAGCTTTCTTT
CASSSGDRNTEAFF
>.|TRBD1|TRBV18|17|TRBJ2-2
TGTGCCAGCTCACCACGGACAGGGAGGCCCGAAGTCGGGGAGCTGTTTTTT
CASSPRTGRPEVGELFF
>.|TRBD2|TRBV2|14|TRBJ2-7
TGTGCCAGTTGCGGACTAGCGAATTTTTGGGAGCAGTACTTC
CASCGLANFWEQYF
>once|TRBD1|TRBV2|16|TRBJ1-2
TGTGCCAGCAGTCAAGCTCCAGGGGGGCCTAACTATGGCTACACCTTC
CASSQAPGGPNYGYTF
>.|.|TRBV2|16|TRBJ2-3
TGTGCCAGCAGGACAGTGGGACGGGGGGCCGGAGATACGCAGTATTTT
CASRTVGRGAGDTQYF
>.|.|TRBV24-1|17|TRBJ2-5
TGTGCCACCAGCTCATTTCCTAGGCTGTATCAAGAAGAGACCCAGTACTTC
CATSSFPRLYQEETQYF
>.|TRBD1|TRBV24-1|14|TRBJ1-1
TGTGCCACCAGTCGGACAGGGGAGCACACTGAAGCTTTCTTT
CATSRTGEHTEAFF
>.|.|TRBV2|15|TRBJ2-7
TGTGCCAGCAGTGTAGGGAGGCCCTTTACCTACGAGCAGTACTTC
CASSVGRPFTYEQYF
>.|.|TRBV9|15|TRBJ1-6
TGTGCCAGCGCGAGAAGCGGGGGTTACGATTCACCCCTCCACTTT
CASARSGGYDSPLHF
>.|.|TRBV15|14|TRBJ2-3
TGTGCCACCAGCAGAGATGGACAACCAGATACGCAGTATTTT
CATSRDGQPDTQYF
>.|TRBD2|TRBV29-1|13|TRBJ2-7
TGCAGCGTGCTAGCGGATAGCTCCTACGAGCAGTACTTC
CSVLADSSYEQYF
>once|.|TRBV6-6|16|TRBJ1-1
TGTGCCAGCAGTCATCTTACAGGAGCCATGAACACTGAAGCTTTCTTT
CASSHLTGAMNTEAFF
>.|.|TRBV30|12|TRBJ2-2
TGTGCCTGGACTTGGAACACCGGGGAGCTGTTTTTT
CAWTWNTGELFF
>.|.|TRBV7-2|15|TRBJ2-2
TGTGCCAGCAGCTTAGGCGGGGGCGGCACCGGGGAGCTGTTTTTT
CASSLGGGGTGELFF
>.|TRBD1|TRBV29-1|14|TRBJ2-7
TGCAGCGTACGCCCGGGACAGGGAAACTACGAGCAGTACTTC
CSVRPGQGNYEQYF